Each of the 21 T cell receptor beta chains below was sequenced from the same sample in a study of beta chain features in type 1 diabetes (dated by TCRdb to 2016 to 2019). Library construction relied on the immunoSEQ multiplex PCR assay. All of the isolated RNA was reverse transcribed with the High Capacity cDNA Reverse Transcription Kit, so expressed TCRB transcripts were sequenced. This immuneACCESS table, as held by TCRdb, lists in-frame sequences with V and J called but not all clones. Of the missing ones, under half trace to an unresolved V gene in checked studies; the others have no known cause. Here the sample has hundreds of thousands of clones; 15% occur a single time. The ten largest make up roughly 0.015% of the sample. Their antigens remain unidentified. Results the study describes overall, beyond this receptor: In all four CD4+ subsets, TCRB CDR3 length was moderately but significantly shorter in type 1 diabetes patients.

The sample comprised naive CD4+ T cells from blood. The intended sense of this specimen's cell subset or site label: true naive CD4+ T cells. These receptors were taken from a man younger than 35 with type 1 diabetes.

The chain carries TRBV6-5 and TRBJ2-3, with 9 bases fitting TRBD1. This CDR3 contains 15 residues. The germline V gene encodes CDR1 MNHEY and CDR2 SVGAGI. Trimming removed 0 bases from V and 4 bases from J; junction bases left unmatched: 2. For the CDR3, the DNA is TGTGCCAGCAGTTACTCAAACAGGGGGCCAGATACGCAGTATTTT. It translates to CASSYSNRGPDTQYF.

This clone appeared a few times. The CDR3 sequence is CASQRLGELFF. Written as DNA, the CDR3 is TGTGCCAGCCAAAGACTCGGGGAGCTGTTTTTT. The chain is built from TRBV7-9 and TRBJ2-2; D gene ambiguous. The germline V and J ends were trimmed by 8 bases and 7 bases, with 8 bases remaining between them. The CDR3 runs to 11 residues. Germline V gene lookup returns CDR1 SEHNR and CDR2 FQNEAQ (reference sequence).

The CDR3 spells CASSSTGHRNTEAFF. DNA of the CDR3: TGTGCCAGCAGCTCAACGGGACACCGGAACACTGAAGCTTTCTTT. The chain has TRBV7-9 and TRBJ1-1; a weak D match, TRBD1 (6 bases). Deletions cut 4 bases from V and 1 base from J, with 13 bases between. The CDR3 totals 15 residues. Germline V gene lookup returns CDR1 SEHNR and CDR2 FQNEAQ (reference sequence).

The gene calls are TRBV5-6 and TRBJ2-5; D gene unclear. Germline V lookup: CDR1 SGHDT, CDR2 YYEEEE. CDR3 size: 11 residues. The V and J ends lost 5 bases and 5 bases respectively, with 7 bases between them. The chain's CDR3 is CASSISETQYF. The CDR3, as DNA: TGTGCCAGCAGTATTTCCGAGACCCAGTACTTC.

This clone was detected only a few times. This sequence joins TRBV6-6 and TRBJ1-3, with D perhaps TRBD1 (6 bases). The germline V gene has CDR1 MNHNY and CDR2 SVGAGI (reference sequence). This CDR3 has 15 residues. The ends were cut back, 8 bases at V and 4 bases at J, with 18 bases in the middle. CDR3 nucleotides: TGTGCCAGCCACGCCGAATGGGGGCTCGGAAACACCATATATTTT. It translates to CASHAEWGLGNTIYF.

This clone came up a few times. The rearrangement uses TRBV14 and TRBJ2-2; TRBD2 matches 8 bases. The CDR3 is 16 amino acids. Germline-derived CDR1 and CDR2 are SGHDN and FVKESK. The ends lost 1 base at V and 4 bases at J; junction bases unmatched: 5. Here the CDR3 DNA reads TGTGCCAGCAGCCAAGTTGGTAGCGGGACCACCGGGGAGCTGTTTTTT. Translating it yields CASSQVGSGTTGELFF.

V is TRBV2 and J is TRBJ2-1; perhaps TRBD2 as D (6 bases). Germline V gene data show CDR1 as SNHLY and CDR2 as FYNNEI. V shed 6 bases and J shed 0 bases, with 18 bases lying between them. The CDR3 covers 17 residues. In DNA form, the CDR3 reads TGTGCCAGCAGACTTGGGACTGTTCTCAGCTCCTACAATGAGCAGTTCTTC. It translates to CASRLGTVLSSYNEQFF.

V and J are TRBV28 and TRBJ1-2; no clear D. The V gene's germline CDR1 is MDHEN and CDR2 SYDVKM. This CDR3 contains 12 residues. V was trimmed by 4 bases and J by 4 bases, leaving 7 bases between them. This CDR3 is CASSSSSYGYTF. Written as DNA, the CDR3 is TGTGCCAGCAGTTCGAGCTCCTATGGCTACACCTTC.

The table lists this clone with a few counts. The rearrangement links TRBV29-1 to TRBJ2-3; the D is unclear. V lost 4 bases and J lost 3, with 8 bases in between. The length of the CDR3 is 12 residues. Germline-derived CDR1 and CDR2 are SQVTM and ANQGSEA. The CDR3 sequence is CSVGGATDTQYF. CDR3 nucleotide sequence: TGCAGCGTTGGTGGAGCTACAGATACGCAGTATTTT.

The table lists this clone with a few counts. The genes are TRBV13 and TRBJ1-6; 8 nucleotides match TRBD1. This CDR3 spans 14 amino acids. Germline values: CDR1 PRHDT, CDR2 FYEKMQ (reference sequence). V trimming: 3 bases; J trimming: 7 bases; junction bases outside the gene matches: 2. CDR3 coding DNA: TGTGCCAGCAGCTTTGGACAGGGCAATTCACCCCTCCACTTT. Residues: CASSFGQGNSPLHF.

The sample holds a few counts of this clone. This chain joins TRBV18 and TRBJ1-1, with D unresolved. The germline V gene encodes CDR1 KGHSH and CDR2 LQKENI. Trimming removed 3 bases at V and 6 bases at J, with 11 bases between. The length of the CDR3 is 13 residues. The CDR3 loop is CASSPTGTPEAFF. As DNA, the CDR3 is TGTGCCAGCTCACCGACGGGAACTCCTGAAGCTTTCTTT.

The CDR3 DNA reads TGTGCCAGCAGTCGAACATCTGGGGCCAACGTCCTGACTTTC. Translation gives CASSRTSGANVLTF. The V call is TRBV6-5, the J call TRBJ2-6; D is uncertain. Trimming pared 5 bases from V and 1 base from J, leaving 6 bases between. Germline V CDR1 and CDR2: MNHEY, SVGAGI. The CDR3 spans 14 residues.

This clone has just a few counts. The V and J genes are TRBV29-1 and TRBJ2-1; the match to TRBD1 covers 7 bases. V lost 1 base to trimming and J lost 2 bases; unmatched junction nucleotides: 8. This CDR3 is built from 16 residues. The V gene's germline CDR1 is SQVTM and CDR2 ANQGSEA. The CDR3 DNA sequence: TGCAGCGTTGAAGGGAGAGACAGGGCCCCCTACAATGAGCAGTTCTTC. Its protein product is CSVEGRDRAPYNEQFF.

The V call is TRBV30, the J call TRBJ2-1; perhaps TRBD2 as D (5 bases). The germline V gene encodes CDR1 GTSNPN and CDR2 SVGIG (reference sequence). V dropped 3 bases and J dropped 0 bases, with 15 bases sitting between them. This CDR3 region has 16 residues. The CDR3 sequence is CAWSANRRGSYNEQFF. The CDR3 DNA sequence: TGTGCCTGGAGCGCCAACCGACGGGGCTCCTACAATGAGCAGTTCTTC.

The chain is built from TRBV5-6 and TRBJ2-2; weak D call: TRBD1 (8 bases). From germline, CDR1 is SGHDT and CDR2 YYEEEE. The length of the CDR3 is 15 residues. V was trimmed by 1 base and J by 3 bases, leaving 10 bases between them. The CDR3 is CASSLTGGDTGELFF. The CDR3 DNA is TGTGCCAGCAGCTTGACAGGGGGGGACACCGGGGAGCTGTTTTTT. The full variable domain, its missing parts supplied by reference TRBV5-6 and TRBJ2-2, is DAGVTQSPTHLIKTRGQQVTLRCSPKSGHDTVSWYQQALGQGPQFIFQYYEEEERQRGNFPDRFSGHQFPNYSSELNVNALLLGDSALYLCASSLTGGDTGELFFGEGSRLTVL.

J is TRBJ1-2 and V is TRBV27, with 8 bases that match TRBD1. This CDR3 contains 11 residues. Per germline, CDR1 MNHEY and CDR2 SMNVEV (reference sequence). The V and J ends lost 3 bases and 10 bases, in that order; junction bases with no gene match: 1. The CDR3 coding sequence is TGTGCCAGCAGTTTCAGGGGGCTCTACACCTTC. Translation: CASSFRGLYTF.

The V and J genes are TRBV7-9 and TRBJ2-3; 14 nucleotides line up with TRBD2. Germline CDR1 reads SEHNR; CDR2 reads FQNEAQ (reference sequence). Losses at the gene ends were 5 bases for V and 1 base for J; bases not matched to a gene: 11. This CDR3 comprises 19 residues. The chain's CDR3 is CASSPGTSGGRWGTDTQYF. The CDR3 DNA is TGTGCCAGCAGCCCCGGGACTAGCGGGGGACGATGGGGCACAGATACGCAGTATTTT.

The chain recombines TRBV30 with TRBJ2-4; D is perhaps TRBD1 (5 bases). The V and J ends lost 6 bases and 2 bases respectively, with 11 bases between them. Germline CDR1 GTSNPN, CDR2 SVGIG (reference sequence). The CDR3 has 13 amino acids. Written as DNA, the CDR3 is TGTGCCTGCTGGACACAAACCAAAAACATTCAGTACTTC. The encoded protein is CACWTQTKNIQYF.

The chain has TRBV20-1 and TRBJ1-2; D gene unclear. CDR1 is DFQATT and CDR2 is SNEGSKA in the germline V gene (reference sequence). The V end was cut by 6 bases, the J end by 5 bases, with 10 bases between. This CDR3 has 11 amino acids. The CDR3 DNA follows: TGCAGTGCCCTAGGCTCATATGGCTACACCTTC. It yields the protein CSALGSYGYTF.

The CDR3 here is CASSPLPGLSHNEQFF. CDR3 nucleotides: TGTGCCAGCTCACCATTACCGGGACTCAGTCACAATGAGCAGTTCTTC. The chain employs TRBV18 and TRBJ2-1, with a tentative D call TRBD2 (6 bases). Germline V gene lookup returns CDR1 KGHSH and CDR2 LQKENI. The CDR3 has 16 amino acids. V lost 2 bases to trimming and J lost 5 bases, with 16 bases between them.

This clone has a handful of counts. The CDR3 is CASSYGTSRSSYEQYF. CDR3 sequence (DNA): TGTGCCAGCAGCTACGGGACTAGCCGAAGCTCCTACGAGCAGTACTTC. The chain couples TRBV5-4 to TRBJ2-7; TRBD2 agrees at 9 bases. Trimming at V came to 3 bases and at J to 0 bases, leaving 7 bases not matched to a gene. Germline CDR1 and CDR2: SGHNT and YYREEE (reference sequence). CDR3 length: 16 amino acids.